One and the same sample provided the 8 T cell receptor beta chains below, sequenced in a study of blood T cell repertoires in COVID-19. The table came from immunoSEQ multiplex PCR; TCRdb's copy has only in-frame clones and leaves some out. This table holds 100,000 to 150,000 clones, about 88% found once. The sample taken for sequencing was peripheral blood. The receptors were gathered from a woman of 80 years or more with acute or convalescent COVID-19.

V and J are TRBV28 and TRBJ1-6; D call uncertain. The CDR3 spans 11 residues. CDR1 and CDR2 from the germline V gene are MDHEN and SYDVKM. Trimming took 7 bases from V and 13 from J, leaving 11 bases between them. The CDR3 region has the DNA TGTGCCAGCACTTACACGGGGCCCCTCCACTTT. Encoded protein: CASTYTGPLHF.

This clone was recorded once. The CDR3: CASKLGQGFDEQYF. The CDR3 DNA reads TGTGCCAGTAAATTAGGACAGGGGTTCGACGAGCAGTACTTC. The chain recombines TRBV19 with TRBJ2-7; TRBD1 aligns across 9 bases. With 7 bases clipped from V and 5 bases from J, the junction kept 9 bases outside the gene matches. The CDR3 totals 14 residues. Germline V CDR1 and CDR2: LNHDA, SQIVND (reference sequence).

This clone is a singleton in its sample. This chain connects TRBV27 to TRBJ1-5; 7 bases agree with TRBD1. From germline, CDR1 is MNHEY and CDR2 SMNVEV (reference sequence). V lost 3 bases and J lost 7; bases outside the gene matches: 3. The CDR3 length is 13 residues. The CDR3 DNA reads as TGTGCCAGCAGTTTGACAGGGCTCCAGCCCCAGCATTTT. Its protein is CASSLTGLQPQHF.

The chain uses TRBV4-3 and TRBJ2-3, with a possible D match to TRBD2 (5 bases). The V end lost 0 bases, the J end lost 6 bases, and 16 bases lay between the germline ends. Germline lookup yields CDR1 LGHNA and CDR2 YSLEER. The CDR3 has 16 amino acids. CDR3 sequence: CASSQESAGSRDTQYF. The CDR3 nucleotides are TGCGCCAGCAGCCAAGAGTCGGCGGGCAGTAGGGATACGCAGTATTTT.

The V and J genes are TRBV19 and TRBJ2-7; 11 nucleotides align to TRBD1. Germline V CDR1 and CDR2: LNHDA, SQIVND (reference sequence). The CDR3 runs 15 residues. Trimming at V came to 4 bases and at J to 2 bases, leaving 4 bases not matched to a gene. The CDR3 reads CASSTVDRGPYEQYF. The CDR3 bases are TGTGCCAGTAGTACTGTGGACAGGGGGCCCTACGAGCAGTACTTC.

CDR3 in DNA: TGTGCCAGTAGTACCGCACAGGGGGCAAATTCACCCCTCCACTTT. This encodes CASSTAQGANSPLHF. V usage is TRBV19 and J usage is TRBJ1-6; TRBD1 matches 9 bases. V shed 4 bases, J shed 7 bases, and the junction held 5 bases outside the gene matches. Germline V gene sequence: CDR1 LNHDA, CDR2 SQIVND (reference sequence). CDR3 length: 15 amino acids.

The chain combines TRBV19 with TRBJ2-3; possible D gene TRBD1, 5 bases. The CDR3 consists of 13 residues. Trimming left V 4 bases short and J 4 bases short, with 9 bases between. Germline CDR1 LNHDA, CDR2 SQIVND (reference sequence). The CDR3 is CASSTTGSDTQYF. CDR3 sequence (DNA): TGTGCCAGTAGTACCACAGGTTCAGATACGCAGTATTTT.

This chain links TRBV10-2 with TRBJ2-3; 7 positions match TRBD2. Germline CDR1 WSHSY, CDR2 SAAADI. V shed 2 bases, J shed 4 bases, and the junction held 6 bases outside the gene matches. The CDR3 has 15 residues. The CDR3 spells CASSERGRGADTQYF. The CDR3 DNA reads TGCGCCAGCAGTGAGAGGGGACGGGGGGCAGATACGCAGTATTTT.